This T cell receptor beta chain stems from a study of T cell responses to AZD1222 COVID-19 vaccine. The assay was immunoSEQ multiplex PCR, and TCRdb's table has in-frame clones only and misses some. The table records 150,000 to 200,000 clones, around 94% of them present only once. The CDR3 totals 15 residues. Trimming pared 1 base from V and 0 bases from J, leaving 9 bases between. CDR1 is SGHVS and CDR2 is FNYEAQ in the germline V gene. Material: peripheral blood, obtained on day 0 of AZD1222 vaccination. The clonotype originates from an adult in good health. The chain combines TRBV7-6 with TRBJ1-1; D unclear. The CDR3 coding sequence is TGTGCCAGCAGCTTAGATGTCAGATTGAACACTGAAGCTTTCTTT. Translation gives CASSLDVRLNTEAFF.